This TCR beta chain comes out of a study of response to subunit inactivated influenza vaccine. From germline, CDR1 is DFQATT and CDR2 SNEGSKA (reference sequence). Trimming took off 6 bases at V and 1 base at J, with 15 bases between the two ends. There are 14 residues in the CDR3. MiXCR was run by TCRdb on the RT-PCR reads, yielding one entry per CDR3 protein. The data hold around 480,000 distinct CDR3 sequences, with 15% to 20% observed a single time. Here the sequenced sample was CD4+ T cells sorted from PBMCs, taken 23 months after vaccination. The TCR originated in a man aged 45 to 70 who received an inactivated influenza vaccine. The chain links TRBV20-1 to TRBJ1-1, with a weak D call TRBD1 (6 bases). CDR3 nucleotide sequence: TGCAGTGCCCGCGGGGGCGGGGGGAACACTGAAGCTTTCTTT. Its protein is CSARGGGGNTEAFF.